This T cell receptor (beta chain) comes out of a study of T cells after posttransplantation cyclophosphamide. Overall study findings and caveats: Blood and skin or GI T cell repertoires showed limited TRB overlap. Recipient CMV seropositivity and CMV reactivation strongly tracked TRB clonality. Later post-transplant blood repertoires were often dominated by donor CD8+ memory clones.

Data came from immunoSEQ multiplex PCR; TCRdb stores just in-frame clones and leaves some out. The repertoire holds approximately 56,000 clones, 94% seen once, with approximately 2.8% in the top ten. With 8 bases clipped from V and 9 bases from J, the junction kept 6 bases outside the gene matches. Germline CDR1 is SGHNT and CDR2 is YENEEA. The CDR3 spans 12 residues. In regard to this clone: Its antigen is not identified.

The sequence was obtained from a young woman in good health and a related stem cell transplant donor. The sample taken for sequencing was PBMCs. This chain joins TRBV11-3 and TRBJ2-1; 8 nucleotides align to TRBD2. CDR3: CASFKRGSEQFF. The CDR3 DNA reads TGTGCCAGCTTCAAGCGGGGGAGTGAGCAGTTCTTC.